The TCR beta chain under discussion was sequenced for a study of blood T cell repertoires in COVID-19. Study background: Both acute and convalescent COVID-19 samples were obtained from the United States, Italy and Spain. Sources were T cells, B-cell-depleted T cells, or PBMCs; the material itself was cDNA or gDNA.

Authors' data handling: Counts of nucleated cells, estimated from reference gene primer amplification, were obtained. The protocol was immunoSEQ multiplex PCR, while the TCRdb copy is restricted to in-frame clones and leaves out a portion. Clone size and V and J calls were adopted from that table, with D and trimming inferred from the DNA. The profile shows about 290,000 clones, around 90% of them singletons. Germline V gene sequence: CDR1 GTSNPN, CDR2 SVGIG (reference sequence). The CDR3 contains 15 residues. The V and J ends lost 1 base and 1 base respectively, with 13 bases between them. Allocation to cohorts depended on clinical history reported by the participants.

The sequence was collected from a woman aged 40 to 50 who had recovered from COVID-19. Material for sequencing was PBMCs or T cells enriched from blood (not recorded which). The chain combines TRBV30 with TRBJ2-5; no clear D. DNA of the CDR3: TGTGCCTGGAGTGGACCCTCGGCGGCCCAAGAGACCCAGTACTTC. Its protein product is CAWSGPSAAQETQYF.